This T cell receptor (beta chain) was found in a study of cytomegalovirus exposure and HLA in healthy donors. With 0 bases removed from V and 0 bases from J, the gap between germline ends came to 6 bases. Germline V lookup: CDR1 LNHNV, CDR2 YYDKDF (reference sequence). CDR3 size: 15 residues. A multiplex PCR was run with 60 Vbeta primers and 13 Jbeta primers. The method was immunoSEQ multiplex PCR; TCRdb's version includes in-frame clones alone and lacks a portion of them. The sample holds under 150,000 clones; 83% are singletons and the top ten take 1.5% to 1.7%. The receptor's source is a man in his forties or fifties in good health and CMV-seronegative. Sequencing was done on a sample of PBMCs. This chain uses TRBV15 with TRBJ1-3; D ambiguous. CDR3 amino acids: CATSRDPGSGNTIYF. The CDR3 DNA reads TGTGCCACCAGCAGAGATCCAGGCTCTGGAAACACCATATATTTT.